The next 23 T cell receptor beta chains were all read from a single sample in a study of blood T cells in healthy people across ages. For the second PCR, which ran for about 6 to 11 cycles, a sample-barcoded 5' primer and a J-beta primer mix were used. Via MiXCR, TCRdb re-called the 5' RACE reads, giving one row per CDR3 protein. The sample has about 1.4 million distinct CDR3 sequences; 59% are singletons. The sequencing sample was made of blood. These receptors all come from a man in his late teens or twenties in good health.

There are a few counts of this clonotype. The genes are TRBV7-2 and TRBJ2-3, with a possible D match to TRBD2 (6 bases). Germline-derived CDR1 and CDR2 are SGHTA and FQGNSA. The CDR3 is 13 residues long. Trimming pared 4 bases from V and 2 bases from J, leaving 7 bases between. DNA of the CDR3: TGTGCCAGCAGCTGGGACTTCACAGATACGCAGTATTTT. Protein product: CASSWDFTDTQYF.

This clonotype was seen only a few times. This chain joins TRBV27 and TRBJ2-7; tentative D call: TRBD2 (5 bases). The V end was cut by 3 bases, the J end by 3 bases, with 15 bases between. Germline CDR1 is MNHEY and CDR2 is SMNVEV (reference sequence). This CDR3 has 15 amino acids. For the CDR3, the DNA is TGTGCCAGCAGTTTGACCGGACTGAATTTCTACGAGCAGTACTTC. Protein: CASSLTGLNFYEQYF.

Comments on this clonotype: The junction shows a germline mismatch at one end, possibly a read error. V usage is TRBV5-1 and J usage is TRBJ1-1; 9 bases match TRBD1. The CDR3 length is 17 residues. Germline assignment: CDR1 SGHRS and CDR2 YFSETQ. The CDR3 is CANSLGQGGGIKPEAFF. In DNA form, the CDR3 reads TGCGCCAACAGCTTGGGACAGGGTGGAGGTATCAAACCTGAAGCTTTCTTT. Full variable domain (rest looked up from reference TRBV5-1 and TRBJ1-1): KAGVTQTPRYLIKTRGQQVTLSCSPISGHRSVSWYQQTPGQGLQFLFEYFSETQRNKGNFPGRFSGRQFSNSRSEMNVSTLELGDSALYLCANSLGQGGGIKPEAFFGQGTRLTVV.

The J gene is TRBJ2-2, the V gene TRBV10-3, with 8 bases that match TRBD2. This CDR3 region has 15 residues. V lost 5 bases to trimming and J lost 0 bases; unmatched junction nucleotides: 2. Germline V CDR1 and CDR2: ENHRY, SYGVKD. The CDR3, as DNA: TGTGCCATCAGTAGAGCGGGGGCGAACACCGGGGAGCTGTTTTTT. Translation: CAISRAGANTGELFF.

About this clonotype: A much larger clone differs from this one at a single base, so this may be a read error. This chain links TRBV10-3 with TRBJ2-7; TRBD1 agrees at 7 bases. Germline loops: CDR1 ENHRY, CDR2 SYGVKD. This CDR3 region has 15 residues. The chain's CDR3 is CATSEPTGFSYEQYF. The CDR3, as DNA: TGTGCCACCAGTGAGCCGACAGGGTTCTCCTACGAGCAGTACTTC.

V is TRBV2 and J is TRBJ2-1, with no clear D. Germline V lookup: CDR1 SNHLY, CDR2 FYNNEI. V lost 6 bases and J lost 6, with 12 bases in between. The CDR3 runs to 13 residues. In DNA, the CDR3 is TGTGCCAGCAGGCAGAGGAGAACCAATGAGCAGTTCTTC. Translating gives CASRQRRTNEQFF.

The rearrangement links TRBV5-1 to TRBJ2-5, with D perhaps matching TRBD2 (6 bases). Germline values: CDR1 SGHRS, CDR2 YFSETQ. CDR3 length: 14 amino acids. V was shortened by 4 bases and J by 7 bases, with 17 bases between the two germline ends. CDR3 amino acids: CASSQAAGEGTQYF. The CDR3, as DNA: TGCGCCAGCAGCCAAGCAGCGGGTGAGGGGACCCAGTACTTC.

J is TRBJ2-1 and V is TRBV5-1; tentative D call: TRBD1 (5 bases). V lost 4 bases to trimming and J lost 2 bases, with 16 bases between them. From germline, CDR1 is SGHRS and CDR2 YFSETQ. The CDR3 totals 16 residues. CDR3 loop: CASSPNRWGTYNEQFF. CDR3 sequence (DNA): TGCGCCAGCAGCCCTAACAGGTGGGGTACCTACAATGAGCAGTTCTTC.

The V call is TRBV29-1, the J call TRBJ2-1; TRBD2 aligns across 11 bases. Germline V CDR1 and CDR2: SQVTM, ANQGSEA. V lost 4 bases to trimming and J lost 9 bases; unmatched junction nucleotides: 5. The CDR3 length is 13 residues. The CDR3 is CSVGLAGFGEQFF. CDR3 sequence (DNA): TGCAGCGTTGGACTAGCGGGATTCGGTGAGCAGTTCTTC.

This clonotype has only a few counts. The V call is TRBV10-3, the J call TRBJ1-2; D unclear. This CDR3 has 12 residues. Trimming removed 4 bases at V and 6 bases at J, with 9 bases between. Per germline, CDR1 ENHRY and CDR2 SYGVKD. CDR3 loop: CAISVSGNGYTF. The CDR3 coding sequence is TGTGCCATCAGTGTGTCGGGGAATGGCTACACCTTC.

The chain recombines TRBV12-3 or TRBV12-4 with TRBJ2-4, with a tentative D call TRBD1 (5 bases). The V and J ends lost 1 base and 11 bases respectively, with 12 bases between them. This CDR3 comprises 13 residues. The CDR3 region is CASSLEGPAVQYF. Here the CDR3 DNA reads TGTGCCAGCAGTTTAGAGGGGCCCGCTGTTCAGTACTTC.

The CDR3 coding sequence is TGTGCCAGCAGCTTTGGGACCTCCCCACCTGCGCAGTATTTT. It translates to CASSFGTSPPAQYF. J is TRBJ2-3 and V is TRBV5-6; D might be TRBD1 or TRBD2, each matching 5 bases. V lost 2 bases and J 10 bases, leaving 17 bases between the germline ends. The CDR3 length is 14 residues. The germline gives CDR1 SGHDT, CDR2 YYEEEE. Drawing the rest from reference TRBV5-6 and TRBJ2-3, the complete variable domain is DAGVTQSPTHLIKTRGQQVTLRCSPKSGHDTVSWYQQALGQGPQFIFQYYEEEERQRGNFPDRFSGHQFPNYSSELNVNALLLGDSALYLCASSFGTSPPAQYFGPGTRLTVL.

This clonotype was detected only a few times. The V and J genes are TRBV10-3 and TRBJ2-5; 8 nucleotides agree with TRBD1. With V trimmed by 3 bases and J by 4 bases, 7 bases remained unmatched. The CDR3 loop spans 15 amino acids. The germline gives CDR1 ENHRY, CDR2 SYGVKD. As DNA, the CDR3 is TGTGCCATCAGTGAACCACGGACAGGGACAGAGACCCAGTACTTC. Translation: CAISEPRTGTETQYF.

The chain joins TRBV10-3 to TRBJ2-7; 9 bases fit TRBD1. CDR3 size: 14 residues. The germline gives CDR1 ENHRY, CDR2 SYGVKD. V dropped 10 bases and J dropped 3; count of bases not matched to a gene: 10. The CDR3 DNA follows: TGTGCCAGCAAGCCGGGACAGGGTCACTACGAGCAGTACTTC. The encoded protein is CASKPGQGHYEQYF.

The rearrangement uses TRBV28 and TRBJ2-5; 7 nucleotides match TRBD2. Germline V gene data show CDR1 as MDHEN and CDR2 as SYDVKM. This CDR3 has 17 residues. Losses at the gene ends were 2 bases for V and 2 bases for J; bases not matched to a gene: 11. DNA of the CDR3: TGTGCCAGCAGTTTAGCGGAAGTAGCGGGCATTCAAGAGACCCAGTACTTC. It yields the protein CASSLAEVAGIQETQYF. Filled out from reference TRBV28 and TRBJ2-5, the complete variable domain reads DVKVTQSSRYLVKRTGEKVFLECVQDMDHENMFWYRQDPGLGLRLIYFSYDVKMKEKGDIPEGYSVSREKKERFSLILESASTNQTSMYLCASSLAEVAGIQETQYFGPGTRLLVL.

The chain carries TRBV3-1 and TRBJ2-5, with D possibly matching TRBD2 (6 bases). V lost 3 bases and J lost 3, with 14 bases in between. This CDR3 has 15 amino acids. CDR1 and CDR2 (germline): LGHDT, YNNKEL (reference sequence). CDR3 amino acids: CASSHFGRREETQYF. In DNA, the CDR3 is TGTGCCAGCAGCCACTTCGGACGGAGGGAAGAGACCCAGTACTTC.

A few counts support this clonotype. V is TRBV5-5 and J is TRBJ2-3, with 10 bases lining up with TRBD2. The junction had 7 bases not matched to a gene; V was cut back by 6 bases and J by 3 bases. The V gene's germline CDR1 is SGHKS and CDR2 YYEKEE (reference sequence). The length of the CDR3 is 15 residues. CDR3 sequence (DNA): TGTGCCAGCAACCAGCGGGGGGGCCAGACAGATACGCAGTATTTT. Residues: CASNQRGGQTDTQYF.

This chain uses TRBV25-1 with TRBJ2-1, with 7 bases that match TRBD2. CDR3 length: 19 residues. Losses at the gene ends were 4 bases for V and 0 bases for J; bases not matched to a gene: 15. The germline V gene has CDR1 MGHDK and CDR2 SYGVNS. As DNA, the CDR3 is TGTGCCAGCAGTGGACCCTGGGCTAGCGGAGGGAGCTCCTACAATGAGCAGTTCTTC. Its protein product is CASSGPWASGGSSYNEQFF.

The chain combines TRBV20-1 with TRBJ1-5, with D tentatively TRBD1 (5 bases). This CDR3 has 14 amino acids. From germline, CDR1 is DFQATT and CDR2 SNEGSKA (reference sequence). V lost 3 bases and J lost 0, with 9 bases in between. CDR3 in amino acids: CSARGESSNQPQHF. CDR3 DNA sequence: TGCAGTGCTAGGGGGGAGTCTAGCAATCAGCCCCAGCATTTT.

The gene calls are TRBV4-1 and TRBJ2-1; maybe TRBD1 (6 bases). From germline, CDR1 is MGHRA and CDR2 YSYEKL. Trimming shortened V by 5 bases and J by 8 bases, and 19 bases separated the two germline ends. The CDR3 loop spans 15 amino acids. The CDR3: CASSNPTGLRDEQFF. The CDR3 coding sequence is TGCGCCAGCAGCAACCCGACAGGTCTTCGGGATGAGCAGTTCTTC.

The rearrangement links TRBV7-2 to TRBJ1-2, with no clear D. The V end lost 1 base, the J end lost 4 bases, and 13 bases lay between the germline ends. CDR3 length equals 15 residues. CDR1 is SGHTA and CDR2 is FQGNSA in the germline V gene. For the CDR3, the DNA is TGTGCCAGCAGCTTAGAGGAAGGGAGGCTCTATGGCTACACCTTC. This sequence encodes CASSLEEGRLYGYTF. Using reference TRBV7-2 and TRBJ1-2 for the parts outside the CDR3, the full variable domain is GAGVSQSPSNKVTEKGKDVELRCDPISGHTALYWYRQSLGQGLEFLIYFQGNSAPDKSGLPSDRFSAERTGGSVSTLTIQRTQQEDSAVYLCASSLEEGRLYGYTFGSGTRLTVV.

The chain is built from TRBV6-5 and TRBJ2-2, with 12 bases aligning to TRBD1. The V and J ends lost 6 bases and 5 bases, in that order; junction bases with no gene match: 7. The length of the CDR3 is 16 residues. Germline CDR1 and CDR2: MNHEY and SVGAGI. CDR3 in amino acids: CASRPGQGAFTGELFF. For the CDR3, the DNA is TGTGCCAGCAGACCGGGACAGGGGGCCTTTACCGGGGAGCTGTTTTTT.

The genes are TRBV6-2 or TRBV6-3 and TRBJ2-3, with D maybe TRBD1 (5 bases). Looked up from germline, CDR1 is MNHEY and CDR2 is SVGEGT. With 6 bases removed from V and 3 bases from J, the gap between germline ends came to 10 bases. There are 13 residues in the CDR3. DNA for the CDR3: TGTGCCAGCAGAGGACACGGGACAGATACGCAGTATTTT. This sequence encodes CASRGHGTDTQYF.